A selection of T cell receptor beta chains follows, all from one sample in a study of graft-versus-host responses after intestinal transplantation. Produced via immunoSEQ multiplex PCR; TCRdb's table is partial and in-frame only. Of 45,000 to 50,000 clones in the sample, approximately 95% were seen once. Sequences were derived from PBMCs, sampled around 27 months after a first intestinal transplant, on the day of a second. These receptors originate from a human patient who received an intestinal transplant, so some T cells may come from the graft donor. The CDR3 runs from the conserved cysteine through the conserved F or W. A D gene is named only where the DNA matches it firmly. For some rows the clone size is stated as once, few or many, or as a class when expanded; others skip it.

d_gene	v_gene	j_gene	abundance	CDR3aa	CDR3nt
NA	TRBV27	TRBJ2-1	NA	CASSLRSARNEQFF	TGTGCCAGCAGTTTGAGAAGTGCCCGGAATGAGCAGTTCTTC
TRBD2	TRBV28	TRBJ2-5	NA	CASSSWTSGAGETQYF	TGTGCCAGCAGTTCCTGGACTAGCGGAGCCGGGGAGACCCAGTACTTC
NA	TRBV11-2	TRBJ2-3	NA	CASSLDVGLSTDTQYF	TGTGCCAGCAGCTTAGATGTGGGGCTCAGCACAGATACGCAGTATTTT
NA	TRBV9	TRBJ2-1	NA	CASSVDSSKQFF	TGTGCCAGCAGCGTAGATTCCAGTAAGCAGTTCTTC
NA	TRBV7-2	TRBJ1-2	NA	CASSPQGSYGYTF	TGTGCCAGCAGCCCACAGGGCTCCTATGGCTACACCTTC
NA	TRBV9	TRBJ2-3	NA	CASSVAGGTADTQYF	TGTGCCAGCAGCGTAGCTGGAGGGACCGCAGATACGCAGTATTTT
TRBD1	TRBV19	TRBJ2-1	NA	CASSNRQGGDEQFF	TGTGCCAGTAGTAACCGACAGGGGGGGGATGAGCAGTTCTTC
NA	TRBV30	TRBJ1-1	NA	CAWSAGVNTEAFF	TGTGCCTGGAGTGCAGGGGTTAACACTGAAGCTTTCTTT
NA	TRBV28	TRBJ1-1	NA	CASSFRPDSEAFF	TGTGCCAGCAGTTTTCGTCCGGACTCTGAAGCTTTCTTT
NA	TRBV6-6	TRBJ2-1	NA	CASTEVEGRYNEQFF	TGTGCCAGCACCGAAGTAGAGGGGAGGTACAATGAGCAGTTCTTC
TRBD1	TRBV27	TRBJ2-7	NA	CASRDTGGSSPYEQYF	TGTGCCAGCAGGGATACAGGGGGCTCCTCACCCTACGAGCAGTACTTC
TRBD2	TRBV5-1	TRBJ2-1	once	CASSLASTSTYNEQFF	TGCGCCAGCAGCTTGGCCTCGACTAGCACGTACAATGAGCAGTTCTTC
NA	TRBV6-6	TRBJ1-5	NA	CASSYSNSNQPQHF	TGTGCCAGCAGTTACTCGAATAGCAATCAGCCCCAGCATTTT
NA	TRBV28	TRBJ2-2	NA	CASSPSNTGELFF	TGTGCCAGCAGCCCCTCAAACACCGGGGAGCTGTTTTTT
NA	TRBV5-1	TRBJ2-7	NA	CASSAGSPLPYEQYF	TGCGCCAGCAGCGCCGGGTCGCCCCTACCCTACGAGCAGTACTTC
NA	TRBV2	TRBJ2-5	NA	CASSPPRGTQYF	TGTGCCAGCAGCCCACCTCGGGGGACCCAGTACTTC
NA	TRBV28	TRBJ1-2	few	CASSTGTLFYGYTF	TGTGCCAGCAGCACCGGGACACTTTTTTATGGCTACACCTTC
TRBD1	TRBV27	TRBJ1-2	NA	CASSLSFGTGEINYGYTF	TGTGCCAGCAGTTTATCGTTCGGGACAGGAGAAATCAACTATGGCTACACCTTC
NA	TRBV7-9	TRBJ2-6	NA	CASSLMLSGANVLTF	TGTGCCAGCAGCTTAATGCTCTCTGGGGCCAACGTCCTGACTTTC
TRBD2	TRBV28	TRBJ2-3	NA	CASMGSGRADTQYF	TGTGCCAGCATGGGGAGCGGGAGGGCAGATACGCAGTATTTT
NA	TRBV19	TRBJ2-1	once	CASRPRWFNEQFF	TGTGCCAGTCGGCCTAGGTGGTTTAATGAGCAGTTCTTC
NA	TRBV19	TRBJ1-5	NA	CASSMTSVGQPQHF	TGTGCCAGTAGTATGACCTCCGTGGGTCAGCCCCAGCATTTT
NA	TRBV5-3	TRBJ2-2	once	CARSSRLREGNTGELFF	TGTGCCAGAAGCTCCCGCCTCAGGGAAGGGAACACCGGGGAGCTGTTTTTT
TRBD2	TRBV6-5	TRBJ2-7	NA	CASSNGGAGQYF	TGTGCCAGCAGCAACGGGGGGGCAGGCCAGTACTTC
NA	TRBV5-1	TRBJ1-5	NA	CASSSQGGQPQHF	TGCGCCAGCAGCTCACAGGGAGGTCAGCCCCAGCATTTT
TRBD2	TRBV2	TRBJ2-2	few	CASSEDWAGGNTGELFF	TGTGCCAGCAGTGAAGACTGGGCGGGGGGAAACACCGGGGAGCTGTTTTTT
NA	TRBV5-1	TRBJ1-2	NA	CASSLDRNYGYTF	TGCGCCAGCAGCTTGGACCGAAACTATGGCTACACCTTC
NA	TRBV11-2	TRBJ1-4	NA	CASSPRRFNEKLFF	TGTGCCAGCAGCCCTCGACGGTTTAATGAAAAACTGTTTTTT
TRBD1	TRBV6-5	TRBJ2-5	NA	CASSYSTGVVETQYF	TGTGCCAGCAGTTACTCGACAGGGGTCGTAGAGACCCAGTACTTC
TRBD2	TRBV6-5	TRBJ2-7	NA	CASSSLAVGHEQYF	TGTGCCAGCAGTTCTCTAGCGGTCGGCCACGAGCAGTACTTC
TRBD1	TRBV7-8	TRBJ2-7	NA	CASSSRDRDPWSYEQYF	TGTGCCAGCAGCTCACGGGACAGGGACCCGTGGTCCTACGAGCAGTACTTC
TRBD1	TRBV5-1	TRBJ2-3	NA	CASRETGVPTDTQYF	TGCGCCAGCAGGGAGACAGGGGTACCCACAGATACGCAGTATTTT
TRBD1	TRBV29-1	TRBJ2-7	NA	CSVEEQTGIRYEQYF	TGCAGCGTTGAAGAACAGACAGGGATTCGGTACGAGCAGTACTTC
NA	TRBV6-4	TRBJ1-5	medium-sized	CASSDSGGNQPQHF	TGTGCCAGCAGTGACTCAGGGGGCAATCAGCCCCAGCATTTT
NA	TRBV7-5	TRBJ1-2	NA	CARSPTQESYGYTF	TGTGCCAGAAGCCCTACCCAGGAAAGCTATGGCTACACCTTC
NA	TRBV5-1	TRBJ2-5	NA	CASSPGHYQETQYF	TGCGCCAGCAGCCCGGGACACTACCAAGAGACCCAGTACTTC
TRBD1	TRBV7-7	TRBJ1-5	NA	CAGGQGNQPQHF	TGTGCTGGCGGACAGGGCAATCAGCCCCAGCATTTT
NA	TRBV9	TRBJ2-7	NA	CASSPSRDEQYF	TGTGCCAGCAGCCCTAGCCGGGACGAGCAGTACTTC
NA	TRBV29-1	TRBJ1-2	NA	CSVEGWQGFGYTF	TGCAGCGTTGAAGGTTGGCAGGGATTTGGCTACACCTTC
NA	TRBV19	TRBJ2-5	NA	CASSIRDQETQYF	TGTGCCAGTAGTATACGGGACCAAGAGACCCAGTACTTC
NA	TRBV15	TRBJ1-4	few	CATSRDRGGANEKLFF	TGTGCCACCAGCAGAGATCGGGGGGGAGCTAATGAAAAACTGTTTTTT
NA	TRBV5-1	TRBJ2-1	once	CASSLVVTLGNEQFF	TGCGCCAGCAGCTTGGTTGTGACTCTGGGAAATGAGCAGTTCTTC
NA	TRBV9	TRBJ2-7	NA	CASSPIGAGSDEQYF	TGTGCCAGCAGCCCCATCGGGGCAGGGAGCGACGAGCAGTACTTC
TRBD1	TRBV2	TRBJ2-5	once	CASSGTGEDQETQYF	TGTGCCAGCAGCGGGACAGGGGAGGACCAAGAGACCCAGTACTTC
TRBD1	TRBV30	TRBJ1-2	NA	CAWSSDRDSNGYTF	TGTGCCTGGAGTAGCGACAGGGATTCGAATGGCTACACCTTC
NA	TRBV6-6	TRBJ1-6	NA	CASSSPSYNSPLHF	TGTGCCAGCAGCTCCCCATCCTATAATTCACCCCTCCACTTT
NA	TRBV28	TRBJ2-7	NA	CASSLEGMNPISYEQYF	TGTGCCAGCAGTTTAGAGGGGATGAATCCCATCAGTTACGAGCAGTACTTC
TRBD1	TRBV5-1	TRBJ2-5	few	CASSTGQGVETQYF	TGCGCCAGCAGCACCGGACAGGGTGTAGAGACCCAGTACTTC
TRBD1	TRBV6-5	TRBJ1-5	NA	CASSPGQGSYQPQHF	TGTGCCAGCAGCCCAGGACAGGGAAGTTATCAGCCCCAGCATTTT
TRBD2	TRBV29-1	TRBJ2-1	NA	CSVEGSGTSGNNEQFF	TGCAGCGTTGAAGGTTCCGGGACTAGCGGTAACAATGAGCAGTTCTTC
NA	TRBV6-5	TRBJ1-5	NA	CASSSGNNQPQHF	TGTGCCAGCAGTTCCGGGAACAATCAGCCCCAGCATTTT
TRBD2	TRBV5-1	TRBJ2-1	NA	CASSLAGGSDEQFF	TGCGCCAGCAGCTTGGCGGGAGGTAGCGATGAGCAGTTCTTC
TRBD2	TRBV6-5	TRBJ2-1	NA	CASSPLAGGPGEQFF	TGTGCCAGCAGTCCACTAGCGGGAGGGCCTGGTGAGCAGTTCTTC
NA	TRBV6-5	TRBJ1-2	NA	CATATGPNYGYTF	TGTGCCACCGCCACAGGGCCTAACTATGGCTACACCTTC